This T cell receptor beta chain was recorded in a study of Ad26.COV2.S vaccination and SARS-CoV-2 variants. The study's findings and limits: The breadth of spike-specific CD8+ and CD4+ T cell responses after vaccination was reportedly substantial. Vaccinees and placebo recipients showed similar non-spike TCR breadth. People given the vaccine had a wider spike-specific TCR breadth than placebo recipients did.

Treatment denoted: around 19 received Ad26.COV2.S at low or high dose, single or two shots; several received placebo; per-sample allocation not given. Each sample was drawn 63 days after the first injection (of vaccine or placebo). In the vaccine, an Ad26 vector expressed the SARS-CoV-2 spike of the Wuhan strain. Here immunoSEQ multiplex PCR was the method, and the copy in TCRdb shows in-frame clones only, minus some. The sample contains roughly 680,000 clones, around 90% of which appear only once. Concerning this clone itself: No antigen is known for it. Other DNA sequences in the sample encode the same CDR3.

The CDR3 runs 13 residues. Trimming took 4 bases from V and 8 from J; bases not matched to a gene: 5. Germline CDR1 reads SNHLY; CDR2 reads FYNNEI. This chain joins TRBV2 and TRBJ1-2, with 9 bases matching TRBD1. The starting material was peripheral blood, obtained in a trial of Ad26.COV2.S vaccine versus placebo. The clonotype was recovered from a person between 18 and 65 years old who received the Ad26.COV2.S COVID-19 vaccine or a placebo. The CDR3 reads CASSGDRVGGYTF. The CDR3 nucleotides are TGTGCCAGCAGTGGGGACAGGGTCGGGGGCTACACCTTC.